Described below is a single T cell receptor (beta chain) sequence and its context. Deletions cut 3 bases from V and 5 bases from J, with 8 bases between. CDR3 length: 12 residues. Using immunoSEQ multiplex PCR, the repertoire was profiled, and TCRdb retains in-frame clones only, with some absent. The table includes approximately 100,000 clones, 80% to 90% detected once. The sample comes from a study of T cell responses to AZD1222 COVID-19 vaccine. The material sequenced was peripheral blood, taken on day 0 of AZD1222 vaccination. The sequence was collected from an adult in good health. The chain is built from TRBV12-3 or TRBV12-4 and TRBJ2-7; possibly TRBD1 for D (6 bases). Here the CDR3 DNA reads TGTGCCAGCAGTTTGAGGGGGAACGAGCAGTACTTC. Translating gives CASSLRGNEQYF.